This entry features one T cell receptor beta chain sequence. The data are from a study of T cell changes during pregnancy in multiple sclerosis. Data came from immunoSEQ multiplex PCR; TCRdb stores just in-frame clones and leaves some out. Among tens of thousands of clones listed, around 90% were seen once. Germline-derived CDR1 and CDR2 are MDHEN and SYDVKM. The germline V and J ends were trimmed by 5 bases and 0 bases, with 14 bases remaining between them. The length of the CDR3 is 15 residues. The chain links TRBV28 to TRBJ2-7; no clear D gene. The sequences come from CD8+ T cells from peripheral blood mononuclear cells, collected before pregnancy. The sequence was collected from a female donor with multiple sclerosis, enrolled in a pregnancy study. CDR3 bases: TGTGCCAGCAGTCCTACCCTCGACTCCTCCTACGAGCAGTACTTC. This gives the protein CASSPTLDSSYEQYF.